This T cell receptor beta chain was profiled in a study of T cell responses to AZD1222 COVID-19 vaccine. Across the whole study: Combined were second doses at about 4 or about 12 weeks. Study-level results: The study found Spike-specific TCR breadth and depth rose after two AZD1222 doses. Baseline seropositivity occurred in only a handful of AZD1222 recipients. Along spike, vaccine-associated CD4 TCRs were found throughout, with dominance at 160-218 and 743-854.

The CDR3 covers 15 residues. CDR1 is SNHLY and CDR2 is FYNNEI in the germline V gene. V was clipped by 5 bases and J by 0 bases, with 11 bases between them. The assay was immunoSEQ multiplex PCR, and TCRdb's table has in-frame clones only and misses some. Among about 130,000 clones listed, roughly 94% were seen once. Concerning this clone: Its antigen is unknown.

The chain links TRBV2 to TRBJ1-5; no definite D call. The specimen comprised peripheral blood, sampled on day 0 of AZD1222 vaccination. This clonotype was sampled from an adult in good health. This CDR3 reads CASSKEHDSNQPQHF. The CDR3 region has the DNA TGTGCCAGCAGTAAGGAACACGATAGCAATCAGCCCCAGCATTTT.